Listed below are T cell receptor beta chains from one sample, sequenced in a study of glioma-infiltrating T cells. TCRdb reprocessed the multiplex PCR reads via MiXCR and lists one record per CDR3 protein. The sample records 170,000 or so distinct CDR3 sequences, about 46% being singletons. Sequenced: glioma tissue, nonneoplastic brain tissue, or PBMCs (not recorded which). These receptors came from a human donor with low-grade glioma or glioblastoma, undergoing nonglioma brain surgery, or in good health (not recorded which). Each CDR3 is given with its conserved first and last residue. The order of the fields is V gene, J gene, CDR3 length, D gene, clone size, CDR3 protein, CDR3 DNA. The D gene is left open where the match is weak. A clone size is listed for some rows: how often the clone was seen (once, few, many), or a class if it is expanded.

v_gene: TRBV27; j_gene: TRBJ1-5; len: 17; d_gene: TRBD1; abundance: many; CDR3aa: CASSADRGGYSNQPQHF; CDR3nt: TGTGCCAGCAGTGCGGACAGGGGAGGGTATAGCAATCAGCCCCAGCATTTT
v_gene: TRBV10-3; j_gene: TRBJ1-2; len: 11; d_gene: TRBD1; abundance: many; CDR3aa: CAIRSGGGYTF; CDR3nt: TGTGCCATCAGGTCAGGGGGCGGCTACACCTTC
v_gene: TRBV25-1; j_gene: TRBJ2-2; len: 13; d_gene: .; abundance: many; CDR3aa: CASSAQGTGELFF; CDR3nt: TGTGCCAGCAGTGCGCAGGGCACCGGGGAGCTGTTTTTT
v_gene: TRBV20-1; j_gene: TRBJ2-7; len: 12; d_gene: TRBD1; abundance: many; CDR3aa: CSASTTGAEQYF; CDR3nt: TGCAGTGCTTCCACAACAGGGGCCGAGCAGTACTTC
v_gene: TRBV4-1; j_gene: TRBJ1-6; len: 14; d_gene: .; abundance: many; CDR3aa: CASSQGPYNSPLHF; CDR3nt: TGCGCCAGCAGCCAAGGACCCTATAATTCACCCCTCCACTTT
v_gene: TRBV2; j_gene: TRBJ1-5; len: 14; d_gene: .; abundance: many; CDR3aa: CASARGGQSQPQHF; CDR3nt: TGTGCCAGCGCCCGAGGGGGGCAGAGTCAGCCCCAGCATTTT
v_gene: TRBV25-1; j_gene: TRBJ2-3; len: 16; d_gene: TRBD1; abundance: once; CDR3aa: CARSEWPEGAKDTQYF; CDR3nt: TGTGCCAGAAGTGAATGGCCCGAGGGGGCGAAAGATACACAGTATTTT
v_gene: TRBV20-1; j_gene: TRBJ2-7; len: 11; d_gene: .; abundance: many; CDR3aa: CSTGTSYEQYF; CDR3nt: TGCAGTACCGGGACGTCATACGAGCAGTACTTC
v_gene: TRBV11-2; j_gene: TRBJ2-1; len: 16; d_gene: .; abundance: .; CDR3aa: CASSSFSDSSYNEQFF; CDR3nt: TGTGCCAGCAGCTCATTTAGCGATAGCTCCTACAATGAGCAGTTCTTC
v_gene: TRBV6-5; j_gene: TRBJ1-1; len: 15; d_gene: .; abundance: .; CDR3aa: CASSYSGLQNNEAFF; CDR3nt: TGTGCCAGCAGTTACTCTGGCCTCCAGAATAATGAAGCTTTCTTT
v_gene: TRBV15; j_gene: TRBJ2-6; len: 17; d_gene: .; abundance: few; CDR3aa: CATSRYPQGAGANVLTF; CDR3nt: TGTGCCACCAGCAGATACCCTCAGGGTGCTGGGGCCAACGTCCTGACTTTC
v_gene: TRBV4-2; j_gene: TRBJ2-7; len: 15; d_gene: TRBD1; abundance: few; CDR3aa: CASSSRTGGDYEQYF; CDR3nt: TGTGCCAGCAGCTCCCGGACAGGGGGCGACTACGAGCAGTACTTC
v_gene: TRBV30; j_gene: TRBJ2-2; len: 15; d_gene: .; abundance: .; CDR3aa: CAWRDRLRNTGELFF; CDR3nt: TGTGCCTGGAGGGACAGACTTCGCAACACCGGGGAGCTGTTTTTT
v_gene: TRBV7-8; j_gene: TRBJ1-1; len: 12; d_gene: .; abundance: .; CDR3aa: CASSLQDMRAFF; CDR3nt: TGCGCCAGCAGCTTACAGGACATGAGGGCTTTCTTT
v_gene: TRBV28; j_gene: TRBJ2-2; len: 14; d_gene: .; abundance: many; CDR3aa: CASRPPINTGELFF; CDR3nt: TGTGCCAGCAGACCCCCAATAAACACCGGGGAGCTGTTTTTT
v_gene: TRBV9; j_gene: TRBJ2-1; len: 16; d_gene: TRBD2; abundance: .; CDR3aa: CASSVDGTSGGGEQFF; CDR3nt: TGTGCCAGCAGCGTAGATGGGACTAGCGGAGGCGGGGAGCAGTTCTTC
v_gene: TRBV25-1; j_gene: TRBJ1-6; len: 15; d_gene: .; abundance: .; CDR3aa: CAGTPELGDNSHLQF; CDR3nt: TGTGCCGGCACCCCGGAGCTGGGTGATAATTCACACCTCCAATTT
v_gene: TRBV6-9; j_gene: TRBJ2-6; len: 18; d_gene: .; abundance: .; CDR3aa: CASSYRQGLGSGANVLTF; CDR3nt: TGTGCCAGCAGTTACAGGCAGGGCTTGGGTTCTGGGGCCAACGTCCTGACTTTC
v_gene: TRBV28; j_gene: TRBJ2-1; len: 17; d_gene: .; abundance: once; CDR3aa: CARSSSTGLYGANGQFF; CDR3nt: TGTGCCAGAAGTTCTTCGACAGGTCTCTATGGGGCCAATGGGCAGTTCTTC
v_gene: TRBV6-1; j_gene: TRBJ2-7; len: 14; d_gene: .; abundance: many; CDR3aa: CASTNSDGRNEQYF; CDR3nt: TGTGCCAGCACCAACTCGGATGGGAGAAACGAGCAGTACTTC
v_gene: TRBV15; j_gene: TRBJ2-1; len: 15; d_gene: .; abundance: .; CDR3aa: CATSRERGTYNEQFF; CDR3nt: TGTGCCACCAGCAGAGAGCGGGGCACCTACAATGAGCAGTTCTTC
v_gene: TRBV5-4; j_gene: TRBJ1-1; len: 15; d_gene: .; abundance: few; CDR3aa: CASSLGQGFNTEAFF; CDR3nt: TGTGCCAGCAGCTTGGGGCAGGGGTTTAACACTGAAGCTTTCTTT
v_gene: TRBV19; j_gene: TRBJ2-7; len: 14; d_gene: TRBD1; abundance: .; CDR3aa: CAISIDRGLYEQYF; CDR3nt: TGTGCCATTAGTATCGACAGGGGGCTGTACGAGCAGTACTTC
v_gene: TRBV29-1; j_gene: TRBJ2-7; len: 12; d_gene: .; abundance: .; CDR3aa: CSVAVTAYEQYF; CDR3nt: TGCAGCGTCGCCGTTACGGCTTACGAGCAGTACTTC
v_gene: TRBV12-3/TRBV12-4; j_gene: TRBJ1-5; len: 13; d_gene: .; abundance: many; CDR3aa: CASSPRDTGPQHF; CDR3nt: TGTGCCAGCAGCCCCCGGGACACCGGGCCCCAGCATTTT
v_gene: TRBV6-2/TRBV6-3; j_gene: TRBJ2-1; len: 15; d_gene: TRBD2; abundance: once; CDR3aa: CASSATSGIFNEQFF; CDR3nt: TGTGCTAGCAGTGCTACGAGCGGGATTTTCAATGAGCAGTTCTTC
v_gene: TRBV20-1; j_gene: TRBJ1-1; len: 14; d_gene: .; abundance: .; CDR3aa: CSANRERRYTEAFF; CDR3nt: TGCAGTGCTAATAGGGAAAGGCGGTACACTGAAGCTTTCTTT
v_gene: TRBV27; j_gene: TRBJ2-1; len: 15; d_gene: TRBD1; abundance: many; CDR3aa: CASSPGQGGYNEQFF; CDR3nt: TGTGCCAGCAGTCCCGGACAGGGGGGCTACAATGAGCAGTTCTTC
v_gene: TRBV12-3/TRBV12-4; j_gene: TRBJ2-1; len: 16; d_gene: .; abundance: .; CDR3aa: CASSPSASPSYNEQFF; CDR3nt: TGTGCCAGCAGTCCGAGCGCGAGCCCCTCCTACAATGAGCAGTTCTTC
v_gene: TRBV18; j_gene: TRBJ2-7; len: 15; d_gene: TRBD2; abundance: few; CDR3aa: CASSRTSGRTYEQYF; CDR3nt: TGTGCCAGCTCGCGGACTAGCGGGAGGACCTACGAGCAGTACTTC